One sample yielded the 26 T cell receptor beta chains listed below, sequenced in a study of T cells in Graves' hyperthyroidism and ophthalmopathy. TCR beta CDR3 region amplification was performed from RNA transcripts. A set of HTBI primers served as the primers for a first-round RT-PCR of the TCR CDR3. TCRdb re-derived calls from the multiplex PCR reads in MiXCR, one entry per CDR3 protein. The repertoire consists of more than 350,000 distinct CDR3 sequences, with approximately 14% occurring once and the leading ten covering about 21%. Sequencing input: blood. The receptors stem from a woman aged 55-69 years with Graves' ophthalmopathy.

There are many counts of this clonotype. The chain uses TRBV7-6 and TRBJ2-5, with TRBD1 matching 9 bases. Germline V gives CDR1 SGHVS, CDR2 FNYEAQ. With V trimmed by 5 bases and J by 2 bases, 6 bases remained unmatched. The CDR3 runs to 15 residues. CDR3 DNA: TGTGCCAGCAGCACACTCGGGACAGGGCAAGAGACCCAGTACTTC. Amino acids: CASSTLGTGQETQYF. Using reference TRBV7-6 and TRBJ2-5 for the parts outside the CDR3, the full variable domain is GAGVSQSPRYKVTKRGQDVALRCDPISGHVSLYWYRQALGQGPEFLTYFNYEAQQDKSGLPNDRFSAERPEGSISTLTIQRTEQRDSAMYRCASSTLGTGQETQYFGPGTRLLVL.

This clonotype was observed many times. The chain employs TRBV7-9 and TRBJ2-5; D may be TRBD2 (6 bases). Germline assignment: CDR1 SEHNR and CDR2 FQNEAQ (reference sequence). V lost 4 bases and J 0 bases, leaving 15 bases between the germline ends. The CDR3 runs 16 residues. The CDR3 DNA is TGTGCCAGCAGCTCAGGACTATTATCGTACCAAGAGACCCAGTACTTC. Its translation: CASSSGLLSYQETQYF. Full variable domain (remainder filled in from reference TRBV7-9 and TRBJ2-5): DTGVSQNPRHKITKRGQNVTFRCDPISEHNRLYWYRQTLGQGPEFLTYFQNEAQLEKSRLLSDRFSAERPKGSFSTLEIQRTEQGDSAMYLCASSSGLLSYQETQYFGPGTRLLVL.

This clonotype was detected only a few times. The rearrangement joins TRBV6-1 to TRBJ2-2; 7 bases are shared with TRBD2. Trimming removed 5 bases from V and 7 bases from J; junction bases left unmatched: 10. The CDR3 totals 15 residues. The germline V gene encodes CDR1 MNHNS and CDR2 SASEGT. The CDR3 sequence is CASSPGGGGYGELFF. CDR3 in DNA: TGTGCCAGCAGTCCGGGTGGGGGGGGGTACGGGGAGCTGTTTTTT.

This clonotype has at least ten counts. This rearrangement joins TRBV12-3 or TRBV12-4 to TRBJ1-2; possibly TRBD1 for D (6 bases). This CDR3 has 13 residues. V was pared by 3 bases and J by 4 bases, with 9 bases between. CDR3 amino acids: CASSFGGPYGYTF. CDR3 in DNA: TGTGCCAGCAGTTTCGGGGGCCCCTATGGCTACACCTTC.

This clonotype was counted a few times. V usage is TRBV6-1 and J usage is TRBJ2-1; TRBD2 matches 8 bases. The CDR3 is 15 residues long. The V segment lost 7 bases and the J segment 7 bases; nucleotides outside the gene matches: 12. The germline gives CDR1 MNHNS, CDR2 SASEGT. Here the CDR3 DNA reads TGTGCCAGCACAAACACACTTAGCGGGATGAATGAGCAGTTCTTC. It translates to CASTNTLSGMNEQFF.

The chain carries TRBV7-2 and TRBJ1-6; D is undetermined. The V gene's germline CDR1 is SGHTA and CDR2 FQGNSA. This CDR3 has 14 amino acids. V lost 2 bases and J 6 bases, leaving 8 bases between the germline ends. CDR3: CASSLSRTNSPLHF. CDR3 bases: TGTGCCAGCAGCTTATCACGGACTAATTCACCCCTCCACTTT.

This clonotype appeared many times. J is TRBJ2-7 and V is TRBV10-3; TRBD1 matches at 11 bases. Germline assignment: CDR1 ENHRY and CDR2 SYGVKD. CDR3 length: 14 residues. Unmatched junction bases numbered 4, after V lost 3 bases and J lost 6 bases. DNA for the CDR3: TGTGCCATCAGTGATCGGGACAGGGGGTCCGAGCAGTACTTC. The encoded protein is CAISDRDRGSEQYF.

In this sample, this clonotype turned up many times. This chain connects TRBV28 to TRBJ2-3; D is ambiguous. Germline V gives CDR1 MDHEN, CDR2 SYDVKM. This CDR3 contains 17 residues. The V and J ends lost 3 bases and 6 bases respectively, with 22 bases between them. The CDR3 region is CASSFPLWGIQQDTQYF. The CDR3 DNA sequence: TGTGCCAGCAGTTTCCCCCTGTGGGGAATCCAACAGGATACGCAGTATTTT.

This clonotype appeared a few times. The CDR3: CAMKWDSQGGEQFF. CDR3 nucleotide sequence: TGTGCCATGAAATGGGACTCACAGGGTGGTGAGCAGTTCTTC. The chain employs TRBV10-3 and TRBJ2-1; D may correspond to TRBD1 or TRBD2 (6 bases each). There are 14 residues in the CDR3. V lost 9 bases and J lost 9, with 21 bases in between. Germline CDR1 and CDR2: ENHRY and SYGVKD.

This chain joins TRBV7-9 and TRBJ2-7; D gene uncertain. The V gene lost 2 bases and the J gene lost 0 bases, with 8 bases spanning the gap. The CDR3 is 14 residues long. Germline V gene sequence: CDR1 SEHNR, CDR2 FQNEAQ (reference sequence). CDR3 sequence (DNA): TGTGCCAGCAGCTTAAATGAAGGCTCCTACGAGCAGTACTTC. This sequence encodes CASSLNEGSYEQYF.

This clonotype was picked up many times. The chain carries TRBV18 and TRBJ2-2; TRBD1 might be the D (5 bases). The CDR3 has 16 residues. Germline V gene lookup returns CDR1 KGHSH and CDR2 LQKENI. Deletions cut 6 bases from V and 6 bases from J, with 20 bases between. CDR3 residues: CASSLQKGARSGELFF. CDR3 sequence (DNA): TGTGCCAGCTCTCTCCAGAAAGGGGCGCGTTCCGGGGAGCTGTTTTTT.

Many counts were recorded for this clonotype. The J gene is TRBJ2-3, the V gene TRBV7-2; D is ambiguous. In germline, CDR1 is SGHTA, CDR2 FQGNSA. Trimming removed 1 base at V and 1 base at J, with 9 bases between. CDR3 length equals 15 residues. DNA of the CDR3: TGTGCCAGCAGCTTAGAGGCAATAGGCACAGATACGCAGTATTTT. This sequence encodes CASSLEAIGTDTQYF. Looking up the rest from reference TRBV7-2 and TRBJ2-3 gives the full variable domain: GAGVSQSPSNKVTEKGKDVELRCDPISGHTALYWYRQSLGQGLEFLIYFQGNSAPDKSGLPSDRFSAERTGGSVSTLTIQRTQQEDSAVYLCASSLEAIGTDTQYFGPGTRLTVL.

This chain uses TRBV2 with TRBJ1-2; D might be TRBD1 (5 bases). V lost 5 bases to trimming and J lost 6 bases, with 22 bases between them. CDR3 size: 16 residues. Germline CDR1 is SNHLY and CDR2 is FYNNEI. Here the CDR3 DNA reads TGTGCCAGCAGTCCGGGACGGAGAAGTTTTGCCCATGGCTACACCTTC. This encodes CASSPGRRSFAHGYTF.

This clonotype was seen at least ten times. J is TRBJ2-7 and V is TRBV6-1, with 8 bases that match TRBD1. This CDR3 spans 14 amino acids. Per the germline V gene, CDR1 is MNHNS and CDR2 is SASEGT. Trimming at V came to 6 bases and at J to 0 bases, leaving 4 bases not matched to a gene. CDR3 in DNA: TGTGCCAGCAGACGAGGACAGGGCTCCTACGAGCAGTACTTC. Residues: CASRRGQGSYEQYF.

The chain joins TRBV6-5 to TRBJ1-4, with D possibly matching TRBD1 (5 bases). Trimming cost V 0 bases and J 6 bases, with 11 bases left between them. The CDR3 is 15 residues long. Germline CDR1 is MNHEY and CDR2 is SVGAGI. CDR3 DNA sequence: TGTGCCAGCAGTTACTCGATTGGGGGAGATGAAAAACTGTTTTTT. Protein: CASSYSIGGDEKLFF.

This clonotype was seen ten or more times. The chain has TRBV2 and TRBJ1-2, with TRBD1 identical over 9 bases. The CDR3 sequence is 17 residues long. Germline V gives CDR1 SNHLY, CDR2 FYNNEI. With V trimmed by 6 bases and J by 2 bases, 13 bases remained unmatched. The CDR3 DNA reads as TGTGCCAGCAGCCCCTTAACAGGGGGCATAAGCAACTATGGCTACACCTTC. Translating it yields CASSPLTGGISNYGYTF.

This clonotype was detected only a few times. The CDR3 nucleotides are TGTGCCAGTAGTATGAAGGGCGAATCATCCTACGAGCAGTACTTC. It yields the protein CASSMKGESSYEQYF. The chain is built from TRBV19 and TRBJ2-7; D is ambiguous. With 3 bases removed from V and 1 base from J, the gap between germline ends came to 13 bases. The V gene's germline CDR1 is LNHDA and CDR2 SQIVND (reference sequence). The CDR3 runs 15 residues.

This clonotype has a count of ten or more. The chain joins TRBV28 to TRBJ2-3, with 7 bases matching TRBD2. Germline-derived CDR1 and CDR2 are MDHEN and SYDVKM. This CDR3 contains 18 residues. J lost 4 bases, V lost 3 bases, and 16 bases had no gene match. The CDR3, as DNA: TGTGCCAGCAGTTTCGACGCCGGGGGAGGGCCTAGCGCAGATACGCAGTATTTT. This encodes CASSFDAGGGPSADTQYF.

The chain joins TRBV7-2 to TRBJ1-1; maybe TRBD1 (5 bases). The CDR3 covers 16 residues. V was clipped by 1 base and J by 5 bases, with 17 bases between them. Germline CDR1 reads SGHTA; CDR2 reads FQGNSA. The CDR3 DNA sequence: TGTGCCAGCAGCTTAGGTTTCGGCAGGGACTCTACTGAAGCTTTCTTT. Translation gives CASSLGFGRDSTEAFF. Complete variable domain (other parts from reference TRBV7-2 and TRBJ1-1): GAGVSQSPSNKVTEKGKDVELRCDPISGHTALYWYRQSLGQGLEFLIYFQGNSAPDKSGLPSDRFSAERTGGSVSTLTIQRTQQEDSAVYLCASSLGFGRDSTEAFFGQGTRLTVV.

A few counts support this clonotype. The V gene is TRBV28, the J gene TRBJ1-1, with D perhaps matching TRBD1 (5 bases). CDR1 is MDHEN, CDR2 SYDVKM, per germline. Trimming took off 2 bases at V and 8 bases at J, with 15 bases between the two ends. The CDR3 contains 14 residues. The DNA for the CDR3 is TGTGCCAGCAGTTTAGGGGGGGGGGTACGGGAAGCTTTCTTT. Translation: CASSLGGGVREAFF.

J is TRBJ2-2 and V is TRBV2; 13 nucleotides align to TRBD2. This CDR3 is 20 amino acids long. Germline V gives CDR1 SNHLY, CDR2 FYNNEI. The junction had 14 bases not matched to a gene; V was cut back by 2 bases and J by 5 bases. In nucleotides, the CDR3 is TGTGCCAGCAGTGAAACCGGACTAGCGGGAGCGGGGCCGGATACCGGGGAGCTGTTTTTT. The encoded protein is CASSETGLAGAGPDTGELFF.

The rearrangement uses TRBV9 and TRBJ2-3; TRBD2 matches 7 bases. Germline CDR1 SGDLS, CDR2 YYNGEE. The CDR3 is 17 amino acids. Unmatched junction bases numbered 12, after V lost 3 bases and J lost 2 bases. The CDR3, as DNA: TGTGCCAGCAGCGCCCAACGGGGGGACTTCAACACAGATACGCAGTATTTT. Protein sequence: CASSAQRGDFNTDTQYF.

The chain combines TRBV6-1 with TRBJ1-2; the match to TRBD1 covers 10 bases. The CDR3 sequence is 13 residues long. With 6 bases clipped from V and 7 bases from J, the junction kept 5 bases outside the gene matches. Germline V gives CDR1 MNHNS, CDR2 SASEGT. The CDR3 nucleotides are TGTGCCAGCAGCCTCGGGACAGGGGTTGGCTACACCTTC. It codes for CASSLGTGVGYTF.

The sample holds many counts of this clonotype. The genes are TRBV11-3 and TRBJ2-3, with 9 bases that match TRBD2. Trimming removed 5 bases from V and 4 bases from J; junction bases left unmatched: 4. The CDR3 totals 14 residues. CDR1 is SGHNT, CDR2 YENEEA, per germline. Here the CDR3 reads CASSRGLAPDTQYF. CDR3 DNA: TGTGCCAGCAGCCGGGGACTAGCACCAGATACGCAGTATTTT.

This clonotype was recorded at least ten times. The chain has TRBV6-1 and TRBJ2-7; 14 positions agree with TRBD2. V lost 6 bases, J lost 5 bases, and 6 bases stayed unmatched. The germline V gene has CDR1 MNHNS and CDR2 SASEGT. The CDR3 has 15 residues. CDR3 in amino acids: CASRRGLAGVDEQYF. CDR3 nucleotides: TGTGCCAGCAGGAGGGGACTAGCGGGAGTGGACGAGCAGTACTTC.

This clonotype was found once. CDR3 DNA sequence: TGTGCCAGCAGCTCTCGGCCGGAAGACTCCTACGAGCAGTACTTC. Translation gives CASSSRPEDSYEQYF. The chain links TRBV7-9 to TRBJ2-7, with no clear D. The ends were cut back, 4 bases at V and 0 bases at J, with 13 bases in the middle. The length of the CDR3 is 15 residues. Per germline, CDR1 SEHNR and CDR2 FQNEAQ (reference sequence).